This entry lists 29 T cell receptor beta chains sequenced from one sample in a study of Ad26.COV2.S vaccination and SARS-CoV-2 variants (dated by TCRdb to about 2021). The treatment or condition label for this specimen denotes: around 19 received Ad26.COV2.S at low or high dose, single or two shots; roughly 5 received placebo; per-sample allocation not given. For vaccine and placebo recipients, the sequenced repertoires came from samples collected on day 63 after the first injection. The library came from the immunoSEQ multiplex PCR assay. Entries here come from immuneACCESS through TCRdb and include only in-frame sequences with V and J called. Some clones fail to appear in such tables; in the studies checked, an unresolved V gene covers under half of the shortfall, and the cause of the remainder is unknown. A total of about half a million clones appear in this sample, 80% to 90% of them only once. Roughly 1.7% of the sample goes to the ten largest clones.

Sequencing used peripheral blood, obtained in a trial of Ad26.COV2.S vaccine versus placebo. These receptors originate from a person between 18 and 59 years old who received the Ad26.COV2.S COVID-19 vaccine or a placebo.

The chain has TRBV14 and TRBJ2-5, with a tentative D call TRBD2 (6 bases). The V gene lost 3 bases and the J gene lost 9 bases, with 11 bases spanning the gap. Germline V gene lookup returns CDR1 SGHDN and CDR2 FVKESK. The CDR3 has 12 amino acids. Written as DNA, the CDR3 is TGTGCCAGCAGCCAGGGCGGGGTTCCCCAGTACTTC. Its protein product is CASSQGGVPQYF.

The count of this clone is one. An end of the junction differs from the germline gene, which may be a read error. In nucleotides, the CDR3 is TGTGCCAGCAGCTTCTGGGGTTTC. This sequence encodes CASSFWGF. The rearrangement links TRBV11-3 to TRBJ2-7; no definite D call. The CDR3 covers 8 residues. CDR1 is SGHNT and CDR2 is YENEEA in the germline V gene.

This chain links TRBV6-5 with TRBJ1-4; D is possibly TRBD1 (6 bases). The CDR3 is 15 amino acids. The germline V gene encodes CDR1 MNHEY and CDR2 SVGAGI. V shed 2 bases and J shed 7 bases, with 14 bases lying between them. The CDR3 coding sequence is TGTGCCAGCAGTTACAACCCAGGGGTCGTTGAAAAACTGTTTTTT. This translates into CASSYNPGVVEKLFF.

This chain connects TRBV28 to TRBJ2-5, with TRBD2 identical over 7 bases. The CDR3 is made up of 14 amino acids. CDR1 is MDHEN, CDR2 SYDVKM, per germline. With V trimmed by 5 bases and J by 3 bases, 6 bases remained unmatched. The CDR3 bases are TGTGCCAGCAGTCTCCTCGGGACTAAAGAGACCCAGTACTTC. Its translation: CASSLLGTKETQYF. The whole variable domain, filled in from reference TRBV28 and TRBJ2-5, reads DVKVTQSSRYLVKRTGEKVFLECVQDMDHENMFWYRQDPGLGLRLIYFSYDVKMKEKGDIPEGYSVSREKKERFSLILESASTNQTSMYLCASSLLGTKETQYFGPGTRLLVL.

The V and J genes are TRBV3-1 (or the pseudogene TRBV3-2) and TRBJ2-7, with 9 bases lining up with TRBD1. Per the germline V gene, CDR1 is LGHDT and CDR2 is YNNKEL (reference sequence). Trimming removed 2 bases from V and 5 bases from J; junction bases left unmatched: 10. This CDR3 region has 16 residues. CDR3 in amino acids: CASSQTPTGGVHEQYF. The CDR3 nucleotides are TGTGCCAGCAGCCAAACCCCGACAGGGGGGGTGCACGAGCAGTACTTC.

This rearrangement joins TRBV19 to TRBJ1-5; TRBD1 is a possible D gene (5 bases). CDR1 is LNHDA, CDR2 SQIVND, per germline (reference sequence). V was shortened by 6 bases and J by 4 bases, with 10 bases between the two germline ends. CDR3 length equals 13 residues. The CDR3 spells CASSRKGNQPQHF. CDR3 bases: TGTGCCAGTAGCCGAAAGGGGAATCAGCCCCAGCATTTT.

The CDR3 sequence is CASSPVGTSGANGELFF. The CDR3 DNA follows: TGTGCCAGCAGCCCAGTAGGGACTAGCGGGGCTAACGGGGAGCTGTTTTTT. The chain has TRBV7-6 and TRBJ2-2; 13 nucleotides agree with TRBD2. Germline V gene sequence: CDR1 SGHVS, CDR2 FNYEAQ. The CDR3 contains 17 residues. V lost 5 bases, J lost 7 bases, and 10 bases stayed unmatched.

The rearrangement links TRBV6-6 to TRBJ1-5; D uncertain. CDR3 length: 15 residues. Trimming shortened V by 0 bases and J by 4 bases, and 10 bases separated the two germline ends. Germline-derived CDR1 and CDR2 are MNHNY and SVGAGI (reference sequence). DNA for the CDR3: TGTGCCAGCAGTTACTCAGGCTTGGGGAATCAGCCCCAGCATTTT. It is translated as CASSYSGLGNQPQHF.

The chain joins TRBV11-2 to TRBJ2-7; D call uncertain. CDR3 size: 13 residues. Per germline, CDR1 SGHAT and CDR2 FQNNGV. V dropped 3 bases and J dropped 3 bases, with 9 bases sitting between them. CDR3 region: CASSFASSYEQYF. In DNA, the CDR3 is TGTGCCAGCAGCTTCGCCTCTAGCTACGAGCAGTACTTC.

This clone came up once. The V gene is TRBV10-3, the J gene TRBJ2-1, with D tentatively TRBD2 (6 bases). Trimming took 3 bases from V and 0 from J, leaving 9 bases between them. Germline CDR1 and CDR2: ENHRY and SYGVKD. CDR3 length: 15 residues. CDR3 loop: CAISDDGSSYNEQFF. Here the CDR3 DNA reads TGTGCCATCAGTGACGACGGGAGCTCCTACAATGAGCAGTTCTTC.

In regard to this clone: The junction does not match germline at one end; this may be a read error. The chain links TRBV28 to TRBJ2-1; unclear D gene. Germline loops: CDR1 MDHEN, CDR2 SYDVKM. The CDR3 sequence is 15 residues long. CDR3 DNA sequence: TGTGCCAGCAAGGCCTCGGTTAGTACCTACGATGAGCAGTTCTTC. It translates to CASKASVSTYDEQFF.

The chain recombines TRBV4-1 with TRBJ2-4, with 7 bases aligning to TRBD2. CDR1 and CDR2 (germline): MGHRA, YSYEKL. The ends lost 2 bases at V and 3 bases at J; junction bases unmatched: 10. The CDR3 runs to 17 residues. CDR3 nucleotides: TGCGCCAGCAGCCAACCAACTGCGGGAGATGTCAAAAACATTCAGTACTTC. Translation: CASSQPTAGDVKNIQYF.

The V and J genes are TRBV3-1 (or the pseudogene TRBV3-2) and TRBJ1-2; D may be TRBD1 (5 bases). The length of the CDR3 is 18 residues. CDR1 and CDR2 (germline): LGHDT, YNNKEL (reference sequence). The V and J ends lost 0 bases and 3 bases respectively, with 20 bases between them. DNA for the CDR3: TGTGCCAGCAGCCAAGATATTTGTTCGAGGGGATGCGACTATGGCTACACCTTC. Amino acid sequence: CASSQDICSRGCDYGYTF.

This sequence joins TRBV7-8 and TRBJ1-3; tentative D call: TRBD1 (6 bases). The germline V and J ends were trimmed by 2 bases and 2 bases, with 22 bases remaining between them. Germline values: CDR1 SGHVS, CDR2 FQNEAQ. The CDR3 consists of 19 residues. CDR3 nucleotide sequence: TGTGCCAGCAGCTTAAGGACGGGACACAGCGCCGAGGCTGGAAACACCATATATTTT. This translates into CASSLRTGHSAEAGNTIYF.

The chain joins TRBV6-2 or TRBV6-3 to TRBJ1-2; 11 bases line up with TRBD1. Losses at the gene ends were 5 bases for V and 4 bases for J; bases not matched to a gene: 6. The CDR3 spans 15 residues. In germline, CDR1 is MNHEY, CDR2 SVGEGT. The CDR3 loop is CASSTSGTGGYGYTF. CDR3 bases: TGTGCCAGCAGTACCTCCGGGACAGGGGGCTATGGCTACACCTTC.

In DNA, the CDR3 is TGCAGCGTTGAAGCCGGGGCTGGGGAGCAGTACTTC. This codes for CSVEAGAGEQYF. This rearrangement joins TRBV29-1 to TRBJ2-7; D is possibly TRBD1 or TRBD2 (5 bases each). The CDR3 sequence is 12 residues long. The V gene lost 1 base and the J gene lost 7 bases, with 11 bases spanning the gap. CDR1 and CDR2 from the germline V gene are SQVTM and ANQGSEA.

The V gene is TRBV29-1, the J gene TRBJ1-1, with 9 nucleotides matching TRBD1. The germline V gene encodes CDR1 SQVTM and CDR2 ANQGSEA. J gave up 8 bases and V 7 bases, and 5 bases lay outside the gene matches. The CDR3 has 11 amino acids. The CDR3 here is CSASGQGEAFF. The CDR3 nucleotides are TGCAGCGCCTCGGGACAGGGAGAAGCTTTCTTT.

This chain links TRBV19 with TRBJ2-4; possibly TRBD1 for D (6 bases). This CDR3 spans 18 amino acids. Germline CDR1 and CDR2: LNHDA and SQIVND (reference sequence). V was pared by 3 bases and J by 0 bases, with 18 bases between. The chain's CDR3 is CASSMGITGKRAKNIQYF. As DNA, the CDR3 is TGTGCCAGTAGTATGGGTATTACAGGGAAGAGAGCCAAAAACATTCAGTACTTC.

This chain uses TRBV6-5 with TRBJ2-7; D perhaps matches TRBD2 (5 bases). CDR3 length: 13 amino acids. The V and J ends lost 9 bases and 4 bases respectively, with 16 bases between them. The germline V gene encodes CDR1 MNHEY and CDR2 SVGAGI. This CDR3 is CASTRELQYEQYF. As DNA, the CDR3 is TGTGCCAGTACTCGGGAACTACAATACGAGCAGTACTTC.

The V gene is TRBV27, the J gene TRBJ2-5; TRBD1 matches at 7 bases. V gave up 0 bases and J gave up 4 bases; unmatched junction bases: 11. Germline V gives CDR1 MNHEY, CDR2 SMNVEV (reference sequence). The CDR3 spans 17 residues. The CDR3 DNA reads TGTGCCAGCAGTTTATCGACTGCTAGGGCAGGGGGAGAGACCCAGTACTTC. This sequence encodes CASSLSTARAGGETQYF.

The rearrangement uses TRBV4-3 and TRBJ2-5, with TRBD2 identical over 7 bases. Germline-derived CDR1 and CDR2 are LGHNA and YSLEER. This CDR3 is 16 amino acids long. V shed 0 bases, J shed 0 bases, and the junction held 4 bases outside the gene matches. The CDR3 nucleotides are TGCGCCAGCAGCCAAGAAACTAGCGAGTACCAAGAGACCCAGTACTTC. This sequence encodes CASSQETSEYQETQYF.

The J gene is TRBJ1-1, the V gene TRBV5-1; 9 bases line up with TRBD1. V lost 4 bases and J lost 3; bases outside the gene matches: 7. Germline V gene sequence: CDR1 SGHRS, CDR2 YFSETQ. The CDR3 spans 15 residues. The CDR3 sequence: CASSTGTGYYTEAFF. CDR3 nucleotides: TGCGCCAGCAGCACCGGGACAGGGTATTACACTGAAGCTTTCTTT.

CDR3 protein: CASSLMPSGYEQYF. In DNA form, the CDR3 reads TGTGCCAGCAGTTTAATGCCTAGCGGCTACGAGCAGTACTTC. The V and J genes are TRBV28 and TRBJ2-7, with TRBD2 matching 7 bases. This CDR3 has 14 amino acids. Losses at the gene ends were 2 bases for V and 3 bases for J; bases not matched to a gene: 4. Germline CDR1 MDHEN, CDR2 SYDVKM.

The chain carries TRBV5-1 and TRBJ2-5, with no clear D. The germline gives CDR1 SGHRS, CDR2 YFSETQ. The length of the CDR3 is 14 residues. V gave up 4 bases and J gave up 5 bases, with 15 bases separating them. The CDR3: CASSPEVGQETQYF. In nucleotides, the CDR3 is TGCGCCAGCAGCCCCGAAGTAGGTCAGGAGACCCAGTACTTC.

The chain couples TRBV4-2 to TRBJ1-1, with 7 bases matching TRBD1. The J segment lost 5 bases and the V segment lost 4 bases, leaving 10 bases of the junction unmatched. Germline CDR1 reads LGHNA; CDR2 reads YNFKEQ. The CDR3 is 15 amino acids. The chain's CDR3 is CASSPQRQGWTEAFF. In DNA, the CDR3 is TGTGCCAGCAGCCCACAGCGACAGGGTTGGACTGAAGCTTTCTTT.

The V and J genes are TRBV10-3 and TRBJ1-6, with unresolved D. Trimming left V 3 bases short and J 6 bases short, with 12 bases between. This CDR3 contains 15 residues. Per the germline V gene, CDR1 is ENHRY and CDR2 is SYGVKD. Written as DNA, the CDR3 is TGTGCCATCAGTGATCGGGGATCGGGTAATTCACCCCTCCACTTT. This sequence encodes CAISDRGSGNSPLHF.

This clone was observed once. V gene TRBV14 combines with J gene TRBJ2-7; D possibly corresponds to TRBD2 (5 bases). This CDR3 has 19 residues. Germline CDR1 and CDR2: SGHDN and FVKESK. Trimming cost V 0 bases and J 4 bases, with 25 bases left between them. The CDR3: CASSQDAYPARDRRYEQYF. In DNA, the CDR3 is TGTGCCAGCAGCCAAGATGCCTACCCAGCCCGGGATAGAAGGTACGAGCAGTACTTC.

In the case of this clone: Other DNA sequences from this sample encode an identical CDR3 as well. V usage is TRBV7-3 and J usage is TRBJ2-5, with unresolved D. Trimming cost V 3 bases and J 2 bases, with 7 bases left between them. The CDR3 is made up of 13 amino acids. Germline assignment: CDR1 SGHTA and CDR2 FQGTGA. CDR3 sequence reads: CASSFGRQETQYF. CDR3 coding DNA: TGTGCCAGCAGCTTTGGCAGGCAAGAGACCCAGTACTTC. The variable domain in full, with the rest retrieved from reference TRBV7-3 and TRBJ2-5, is GAGVSQTPSNKVTEKGKYVELRCDPISGHTALYWYRQSLGQGPEFLIYFQGTGAADDSGLPNDRFFAVRPEGSVSTLKIQRTERGDSAVYLCASSFGRQETQYFGPGTRLLVL.

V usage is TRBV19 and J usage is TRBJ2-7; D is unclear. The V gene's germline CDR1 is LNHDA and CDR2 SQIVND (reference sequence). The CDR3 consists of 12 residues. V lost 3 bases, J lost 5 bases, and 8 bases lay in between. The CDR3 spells CASSMFGNEQYF. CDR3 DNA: TGTGCCAGTAGTATGTTCGGTAACGAGCAGTACTTC.